This T cell receptor beta chain was documented in a study of CD8 T cell repertoires and HIV-1 epitope variants. Study-wide context: Separate wells received one of Twenty-five Gag or Nef variant peptides. Study outcomes and limitations: Under ten antigen-specific TCR beta clonotypes were found; five or six seemed cross-reactive to variants. Four to six clonotypes recognized Nef KF9, one HW9, none TAALDMSHF.

Turning to this clone: As yet, its antigen is unknown.

Sequencing was performed with immunoSEQ multiplex PCR; in TCRdb, only in-frame clones are kept and a portion is missing. The data contain some 87,000 clones, more than 65% of them seen just once; the ten biggest clones take up under 30%. The CDR3 runs to 16 residues. Losses at the gene ends were 5 bases for V and 5 bases for J; bases not matched to a gene: 4. In germline, CDR1 is SEHNR, CDR2 FQNEAQ (reference sequence). Sequences were obtained from uncultured baseline CD8+ T cells from peripheral blood mononuclear cells (PBMCs). The TCR sequence derives from a male donor with HIV. The V call is TRBV7-9, the J call TRBJ2-2; 14 nucleotides match TRBD2. This chain's CDR3 is CASSPGLAGVTGELFF. In nucleotides, the CDR3 is TGTGCCAGCAGCCCGGGACTAGCGGGAGTTACCGGGGAGCTGTTTTTT.